Detailed here is one T cell receptor beta chain. The data were produced by immunoSEQ multiplex PCR, yet TCRdb's version contains in-frame clones alone and is incomplete. The repertoire holds under 300,000 clones, about 83% seen once, with around 5.9% in the top ten. Germline CDR1 and CDR2: SGHRS and YFSETQ. The CDR3 covers 18 residues. The V and J ends lost 4 bases and 4 bases, in that order; junction bases with no gene match: 14. The data belong to a study of blood T cell repertoires in COVID-19. Sequenced input: peripheral blood. The chain couples TRBV5-1 to TRBJ2-3; TRBD2 aligns across 11 bases. The source is a human donor in a cohort sampled during active COVID-19. The CDR3 spells CASSLGRNSGRDADTQYF. In nucleotides, the CDR3 is TGCGCCAGCAGCCTCGGACGTAATAGCGGGAGGGATGCAGATACGCAGTATTTT.